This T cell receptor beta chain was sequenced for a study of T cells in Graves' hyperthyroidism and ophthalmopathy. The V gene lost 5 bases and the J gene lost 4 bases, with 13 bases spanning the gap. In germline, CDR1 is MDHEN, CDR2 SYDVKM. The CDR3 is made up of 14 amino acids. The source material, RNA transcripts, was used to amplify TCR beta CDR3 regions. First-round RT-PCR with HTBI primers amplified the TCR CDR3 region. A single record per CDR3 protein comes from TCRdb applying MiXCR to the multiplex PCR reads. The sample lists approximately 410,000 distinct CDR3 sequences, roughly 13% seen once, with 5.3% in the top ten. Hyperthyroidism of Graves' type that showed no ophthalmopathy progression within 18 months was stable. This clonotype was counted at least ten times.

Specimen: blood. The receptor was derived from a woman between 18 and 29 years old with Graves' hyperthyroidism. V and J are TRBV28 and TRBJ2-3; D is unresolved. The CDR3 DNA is TGTGCCAGCAGTGGCACCCTAGGTGCAGATACGCAGTATTTT. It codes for CASSGTLGADTQYF.